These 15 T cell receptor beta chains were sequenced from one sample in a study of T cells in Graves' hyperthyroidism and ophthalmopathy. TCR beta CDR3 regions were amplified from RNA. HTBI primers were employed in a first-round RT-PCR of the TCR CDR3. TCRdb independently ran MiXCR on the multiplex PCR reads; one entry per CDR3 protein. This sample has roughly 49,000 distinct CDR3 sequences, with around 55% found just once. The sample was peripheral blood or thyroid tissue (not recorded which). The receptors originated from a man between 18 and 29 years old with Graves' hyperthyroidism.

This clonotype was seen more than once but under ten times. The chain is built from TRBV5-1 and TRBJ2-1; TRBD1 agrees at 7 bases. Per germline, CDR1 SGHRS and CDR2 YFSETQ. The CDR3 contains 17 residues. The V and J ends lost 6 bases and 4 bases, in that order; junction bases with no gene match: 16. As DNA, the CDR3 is TGCGCCAGCATTAAAAACAGGGGAACTACGGAATACAATGAGCAGTTCTTC. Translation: CASIKNRGTTEYNEQFF.

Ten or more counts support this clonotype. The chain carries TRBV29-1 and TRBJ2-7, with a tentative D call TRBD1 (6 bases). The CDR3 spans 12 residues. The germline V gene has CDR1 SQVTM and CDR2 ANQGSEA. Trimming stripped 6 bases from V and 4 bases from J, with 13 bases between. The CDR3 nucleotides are TGCAGCGTGAGGCCCGGGACATACGAGCAGTACTTC. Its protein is CSVRPGTYEQYF.

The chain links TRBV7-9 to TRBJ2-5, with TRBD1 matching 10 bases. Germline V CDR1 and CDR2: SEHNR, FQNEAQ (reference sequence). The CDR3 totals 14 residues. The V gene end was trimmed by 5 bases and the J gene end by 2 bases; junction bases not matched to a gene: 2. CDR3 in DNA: TGTGCCAGCAGCCGGACAGGGGGACAAGAGACCCAGTACTTC. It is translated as CASSRTGGQETQYF.

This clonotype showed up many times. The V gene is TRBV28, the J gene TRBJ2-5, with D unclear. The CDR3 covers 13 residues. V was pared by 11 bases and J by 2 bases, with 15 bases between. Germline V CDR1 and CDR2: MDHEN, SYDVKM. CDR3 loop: CASNVGLQETQYF. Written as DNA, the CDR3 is TGTGCCTCGAATGTGGGATTACAAGAGACCCAGTACTTC. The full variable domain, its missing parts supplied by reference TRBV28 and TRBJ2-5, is DVKVTQSSRYLVKRTGEKVFLECVQDMDHENMFWYRQDPGLGLRLIYFSYDVKMKEKGDIPEGYSVSREKKERFSLILESASTNQTSMYLCASNVGLQETQYFGPGTRLLVL.

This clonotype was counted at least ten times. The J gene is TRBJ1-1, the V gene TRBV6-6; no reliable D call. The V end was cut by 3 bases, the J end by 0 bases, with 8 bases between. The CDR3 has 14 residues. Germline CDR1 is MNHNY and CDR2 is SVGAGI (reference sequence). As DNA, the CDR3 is TGTGCCAGCAGTTATGACGGATTGAACACTGAAGCTTTCTTT. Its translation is CASSYDGLNTEAFF.

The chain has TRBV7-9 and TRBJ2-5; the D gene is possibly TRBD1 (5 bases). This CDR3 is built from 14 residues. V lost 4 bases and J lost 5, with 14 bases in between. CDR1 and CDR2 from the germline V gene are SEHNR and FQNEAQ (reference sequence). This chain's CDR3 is CASSSWTPRETQYF. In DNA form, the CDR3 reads TGTGCCAGCAGCTCCTGGACACCGAGGGAGACCCAGTACTTC.

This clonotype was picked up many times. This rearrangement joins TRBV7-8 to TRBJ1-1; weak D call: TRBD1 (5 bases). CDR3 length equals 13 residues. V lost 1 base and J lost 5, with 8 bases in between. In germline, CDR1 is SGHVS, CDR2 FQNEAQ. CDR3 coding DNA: TGTGCCAGCAGCTTAGGCTGGGGGACTGAAGCTTTCTTT. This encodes CASSLGWGTEAFF.

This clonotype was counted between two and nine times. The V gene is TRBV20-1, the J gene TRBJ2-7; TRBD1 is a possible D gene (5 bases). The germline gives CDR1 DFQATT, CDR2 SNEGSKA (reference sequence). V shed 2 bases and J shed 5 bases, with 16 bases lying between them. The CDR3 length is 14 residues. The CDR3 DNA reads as TGCAGTGCTAGACCTGGGGCAGGCCTGGACGAGCAGTACTTC. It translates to CSARPGAGLDEQYF.

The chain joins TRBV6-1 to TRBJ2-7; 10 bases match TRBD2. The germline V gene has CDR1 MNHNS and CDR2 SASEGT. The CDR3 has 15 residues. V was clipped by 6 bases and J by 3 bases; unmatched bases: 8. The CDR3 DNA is TGTGCCAGCAGCTCTCTAGCGGGAGCGTTCTACGAGCAGTACTTC. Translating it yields CASSSLAGAFYEQYF.

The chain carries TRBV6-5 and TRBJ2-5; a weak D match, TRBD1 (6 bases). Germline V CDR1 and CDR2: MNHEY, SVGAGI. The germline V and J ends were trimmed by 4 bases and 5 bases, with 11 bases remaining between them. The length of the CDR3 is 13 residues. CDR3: CASSSTGGETQYF. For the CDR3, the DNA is TGTGCCAGCAGTTCGACAGGAGGCGAGACCCAGTACTTC.

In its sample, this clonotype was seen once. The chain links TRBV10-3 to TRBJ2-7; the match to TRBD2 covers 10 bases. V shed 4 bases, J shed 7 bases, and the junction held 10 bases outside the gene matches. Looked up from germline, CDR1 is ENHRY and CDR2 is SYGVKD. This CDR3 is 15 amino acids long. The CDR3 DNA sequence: TGTGCCATCAGTGGGTACGCTAGCGGGAGTAGTGAGCAGTACTTC. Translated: CAISGYASGSSEQYF.

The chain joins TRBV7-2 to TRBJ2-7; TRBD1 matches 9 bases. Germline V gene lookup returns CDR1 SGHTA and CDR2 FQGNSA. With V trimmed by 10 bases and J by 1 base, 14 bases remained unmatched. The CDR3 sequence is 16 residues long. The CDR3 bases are TGTGCCACCAGTGAACGCCGGGACAGGGCTTCCTACGAGCAGTACTTC. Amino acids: CATSERRDRASYEQYF.

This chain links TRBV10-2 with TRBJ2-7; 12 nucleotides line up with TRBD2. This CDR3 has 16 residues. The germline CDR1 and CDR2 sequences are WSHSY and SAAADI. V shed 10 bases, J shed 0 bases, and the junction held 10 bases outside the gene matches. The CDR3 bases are TGCGCCACACAACTAGCGGGAGGCCCGAGCTCCTACGAGCAGTACTTC. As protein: CATQLAGGPSSYEQYF.

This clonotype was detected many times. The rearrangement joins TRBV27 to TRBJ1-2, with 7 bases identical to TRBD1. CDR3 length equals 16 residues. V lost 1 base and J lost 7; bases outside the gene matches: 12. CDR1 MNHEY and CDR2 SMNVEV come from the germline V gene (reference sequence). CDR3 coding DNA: TGTGCCAGCAGTTTATGGCACAGGGGAGGGCCAGGTGGCTACACCTTC. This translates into CASSLWHRGGPGGYTF.

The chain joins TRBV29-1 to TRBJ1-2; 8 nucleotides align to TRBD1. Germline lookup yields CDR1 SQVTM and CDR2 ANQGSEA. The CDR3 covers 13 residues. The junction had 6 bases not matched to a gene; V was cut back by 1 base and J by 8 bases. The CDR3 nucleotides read TGCAGCGTTGAAGGGCAGGGGGCGATGGGCTACACCTTC. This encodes CSVEGQGAMGYTF.